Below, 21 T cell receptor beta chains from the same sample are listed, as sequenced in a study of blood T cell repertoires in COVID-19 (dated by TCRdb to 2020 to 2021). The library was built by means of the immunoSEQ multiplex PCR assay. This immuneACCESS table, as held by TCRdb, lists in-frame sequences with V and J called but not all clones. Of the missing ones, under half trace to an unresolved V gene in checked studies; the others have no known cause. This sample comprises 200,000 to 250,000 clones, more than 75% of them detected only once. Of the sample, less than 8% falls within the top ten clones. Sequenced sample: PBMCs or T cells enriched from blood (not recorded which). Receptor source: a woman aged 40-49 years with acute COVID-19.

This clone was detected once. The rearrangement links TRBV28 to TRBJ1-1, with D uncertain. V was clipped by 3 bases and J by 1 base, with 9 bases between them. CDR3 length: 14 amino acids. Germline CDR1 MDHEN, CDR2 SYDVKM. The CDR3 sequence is CASSFLGRNTEAFF. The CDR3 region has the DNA TGTGCCAGCAGTTTCCTTGGGAGGAACACTGAAGCTTTCTTT.

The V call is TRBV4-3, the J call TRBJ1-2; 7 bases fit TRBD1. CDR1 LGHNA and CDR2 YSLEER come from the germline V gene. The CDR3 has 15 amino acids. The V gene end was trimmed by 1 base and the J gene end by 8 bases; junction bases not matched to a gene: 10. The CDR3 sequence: CASSQVTGLGGGYTF. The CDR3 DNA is TGCGCCAGCAGCCAAGTCACAGGTCTAGGGGGCGGCTACACCTTC.

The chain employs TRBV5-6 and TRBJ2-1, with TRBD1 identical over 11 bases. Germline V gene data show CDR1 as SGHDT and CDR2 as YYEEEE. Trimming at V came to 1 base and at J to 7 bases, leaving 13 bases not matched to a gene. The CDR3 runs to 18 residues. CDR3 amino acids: CASSLLRSGTGGGNEQFF. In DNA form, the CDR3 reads TGTGCCAGCAGCTTGTTGAGGTCGGGGACAGGGGGTGGAAATGAGCAGTTCTTC.

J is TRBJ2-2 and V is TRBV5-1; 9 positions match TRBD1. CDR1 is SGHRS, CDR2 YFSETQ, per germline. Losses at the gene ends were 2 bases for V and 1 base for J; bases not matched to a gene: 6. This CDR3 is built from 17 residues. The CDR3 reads CASSLNTGQGNTGELFF. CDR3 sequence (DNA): TGCGCCAGCAGCTTAAATACGGGACAGGGGAACACCGGGGAGCTGTTTTTT.

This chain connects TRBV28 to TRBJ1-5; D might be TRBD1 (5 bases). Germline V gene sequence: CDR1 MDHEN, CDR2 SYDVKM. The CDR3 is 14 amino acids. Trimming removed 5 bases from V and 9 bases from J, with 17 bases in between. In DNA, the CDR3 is TGTGCCAGCAGTGGAACAGGTCCGCGGGGGCCCCAGCATTTT. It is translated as CASSGTGPRGPQHF.

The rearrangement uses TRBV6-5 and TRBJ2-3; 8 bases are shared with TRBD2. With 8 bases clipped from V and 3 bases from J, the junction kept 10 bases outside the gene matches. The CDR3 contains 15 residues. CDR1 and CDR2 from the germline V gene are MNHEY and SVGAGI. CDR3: CASPSQRGYTDTQYF. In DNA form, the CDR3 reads TGTGCCAGCCCGAGCCAGCGGGGGTATACAGATACGCAGTATTTT.

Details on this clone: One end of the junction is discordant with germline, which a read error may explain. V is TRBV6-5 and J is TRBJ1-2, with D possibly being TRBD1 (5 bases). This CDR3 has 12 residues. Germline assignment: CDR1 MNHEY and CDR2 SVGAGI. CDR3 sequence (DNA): TGTGCCAGCAGTTTGAAAGGGACCGGGGAGGCCTTC. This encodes CASSLKGTGEAF.

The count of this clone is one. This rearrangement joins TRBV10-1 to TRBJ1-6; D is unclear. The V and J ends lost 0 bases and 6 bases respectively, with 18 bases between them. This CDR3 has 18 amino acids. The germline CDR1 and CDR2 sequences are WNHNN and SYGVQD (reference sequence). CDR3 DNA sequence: TGCGCCAGCAGTGAGTCGGCGTACGGGGAGAAGGCTAATTCACCCCTCCACTTT. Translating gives CASSESAYGEKANSPLHF.

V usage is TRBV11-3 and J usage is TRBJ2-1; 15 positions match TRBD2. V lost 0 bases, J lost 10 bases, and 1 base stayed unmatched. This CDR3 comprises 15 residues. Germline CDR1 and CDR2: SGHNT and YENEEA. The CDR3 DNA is TGTGCCAGCAGCTTAGAGGGGACTAGCGGGGGGGAGCAGTTCTTC. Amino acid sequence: CASSLEGTSGGEQFF.

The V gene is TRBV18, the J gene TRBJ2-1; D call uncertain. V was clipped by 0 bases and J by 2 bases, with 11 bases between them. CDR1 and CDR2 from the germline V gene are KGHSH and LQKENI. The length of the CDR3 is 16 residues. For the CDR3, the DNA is TGTGCCAGCTCACCACCTACTACAAAACCCTACAATGAGCAGTTCTTC. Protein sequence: CASSPPTTKPYNEQFF.

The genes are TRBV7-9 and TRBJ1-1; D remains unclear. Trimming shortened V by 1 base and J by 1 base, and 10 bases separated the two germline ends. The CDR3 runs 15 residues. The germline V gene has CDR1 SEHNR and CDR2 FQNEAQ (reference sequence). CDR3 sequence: CASSLVGRENTEAFF. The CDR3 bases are TGTGCCAGCAGCTTAGTAGGTCGGGAGAACACTGAAGCTTTCTTT.

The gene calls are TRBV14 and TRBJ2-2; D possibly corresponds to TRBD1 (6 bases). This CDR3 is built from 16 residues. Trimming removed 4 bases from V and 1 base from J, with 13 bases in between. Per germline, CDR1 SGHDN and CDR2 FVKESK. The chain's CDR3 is CASSRGGQMNTGELFF. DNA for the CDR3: TGTGCCAGCAGCCGAGGCGGACAGATGAACACCGGGGAGCTGTTTTTT.

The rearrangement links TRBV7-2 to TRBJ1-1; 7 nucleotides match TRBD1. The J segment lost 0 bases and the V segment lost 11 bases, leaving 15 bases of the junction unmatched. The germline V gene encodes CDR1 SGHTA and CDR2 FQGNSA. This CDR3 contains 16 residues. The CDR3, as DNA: TGTGCCTCACAAGGCCCTAAGACAGGGTTGAACACTGAAGCTTTCTTT. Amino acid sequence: CASQGPKTGLNTEAFF.

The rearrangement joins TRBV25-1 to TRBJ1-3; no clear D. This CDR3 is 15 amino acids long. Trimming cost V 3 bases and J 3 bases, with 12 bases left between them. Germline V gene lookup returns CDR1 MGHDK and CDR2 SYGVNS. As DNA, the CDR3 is TGTGCCAGCAGTGACGGGGATGCTAGTGGAAACACCATATATTTT. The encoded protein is CASSDGDASGNTIYF.

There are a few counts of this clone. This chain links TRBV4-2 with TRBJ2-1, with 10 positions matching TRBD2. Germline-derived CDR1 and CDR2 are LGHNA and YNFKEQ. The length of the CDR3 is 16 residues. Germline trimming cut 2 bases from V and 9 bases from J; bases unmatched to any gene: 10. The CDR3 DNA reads TGTGCCAGCAGCCAACCTCTAGCGGGAGATTCAAGTGAGCAGTTCTTC. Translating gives CASSQPLAGDSSEQFF.

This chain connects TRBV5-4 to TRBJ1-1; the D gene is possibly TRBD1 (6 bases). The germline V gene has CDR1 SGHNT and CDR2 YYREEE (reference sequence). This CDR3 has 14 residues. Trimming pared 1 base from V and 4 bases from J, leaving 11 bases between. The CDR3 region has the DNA TGTGCCAGCAGCTTGCAGGGGATAGTCACTGAAGCTTTCTTT. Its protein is CASSLQGIVTEAFF.

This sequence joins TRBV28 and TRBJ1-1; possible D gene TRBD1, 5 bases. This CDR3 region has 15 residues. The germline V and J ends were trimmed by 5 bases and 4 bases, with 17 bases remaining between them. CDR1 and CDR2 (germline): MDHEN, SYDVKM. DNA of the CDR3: TGTGCCAGCAGTCCTCCTTCGGGGCGGGGCACTGAAGCTTTCTTT. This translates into CASSPPSGRGTEAFF.

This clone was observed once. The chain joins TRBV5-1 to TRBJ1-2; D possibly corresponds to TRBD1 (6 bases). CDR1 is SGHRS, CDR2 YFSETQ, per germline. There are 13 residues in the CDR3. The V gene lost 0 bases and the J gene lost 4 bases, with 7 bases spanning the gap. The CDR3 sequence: CASSLDRAYGYTF. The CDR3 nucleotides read TGCGCCAGCAGCTTGGACAGGGCCTATGGCTACACCTTC.

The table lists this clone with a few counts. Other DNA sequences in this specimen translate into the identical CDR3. The CDR3 DNA is TGTGCCAGTAGTACCCCGGGACTAGCAGCAAATGAGCAGTTCTTC. It encodes CASSTPGLAANEQFF. The rearrangement links TRBV19 to TRBJ2-1; 9 bases fit TRBD2. The V and J ends lost 4 bases and 7 bases, in that order; junction bases with no gene match: 8. CDR1 LNHDA and CDR2 SQIVND come from the germline V gene (reference sequence). This CDR3 is built from 15 residues.

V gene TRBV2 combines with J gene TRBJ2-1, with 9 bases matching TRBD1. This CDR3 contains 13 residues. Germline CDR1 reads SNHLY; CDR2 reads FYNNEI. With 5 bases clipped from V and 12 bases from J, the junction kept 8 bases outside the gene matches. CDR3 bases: TGTGCCAGCAGTCTTACAGGGGGCCTGGGGCAGTTCTTC. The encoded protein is CASSLTGGLGQFF.

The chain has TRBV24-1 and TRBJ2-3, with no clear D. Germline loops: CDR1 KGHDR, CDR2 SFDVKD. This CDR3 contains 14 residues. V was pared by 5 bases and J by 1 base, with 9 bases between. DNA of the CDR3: TGTGCCACCAGTGGGCGGTGGGGCACAGATACGCAGTATTTT. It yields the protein CATSGRWGTDTQYF.